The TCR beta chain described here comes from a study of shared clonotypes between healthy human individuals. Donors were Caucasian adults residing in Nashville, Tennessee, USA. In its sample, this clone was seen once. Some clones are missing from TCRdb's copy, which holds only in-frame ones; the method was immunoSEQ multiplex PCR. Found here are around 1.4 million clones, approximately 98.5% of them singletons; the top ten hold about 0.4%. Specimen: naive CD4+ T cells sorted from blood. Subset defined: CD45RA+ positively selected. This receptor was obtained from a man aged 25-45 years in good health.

CDR3 nucleotide sequence: TGTGCCAGTAGGCATCCCTCCCGGAACACTGAAGCTTTCTTT. This gives the protein CASRHPSRNTEAFF. The chain joins TRBV19 to TRBJ1-1; D unresolved. V lost 6 bases and J lost 1, with 12 bases in between. This CDR3 has 14 residues. Germline loops: CDR1 LNHDA, CDR2 SQIVND (reference sequence).